The 5 T cell receptor beta chains in this list originate from one sample, sequenced in a study of human T cells and chemical hapten exposure. Regarding time point: patch test 1, 2 weeks after DPC sensitization. Treatment noted: therapeutic diphenylcyclopropenone sensitization with weekly scalp DPC. One entry per CDR3 protein results from TCRdb running MiXCR on the RACE reads. The data show around 71,000 distinct CDR3 sequences, with around 9.5% seen just once and 2.5% to 3.5% held by the top ten. The sequencing used whole blood, collected in connection with sensitization to the hapten diphenylcyclopropenone (DPC). These receptors originate from a woman in her 40s with alopecia areata. Some clones in this sample may be carry-over from other donors' samples.

CDR3 bases: TGTGCCAGCAGCCGACAGAACACTGAAGCTTTCTTT. Translation: CASSRQNTEAFF. J is TRBJ1-1 and V is TRBV7-2; D gene unclear. Trimming took off 5 bases at V and 1 base at J, with 5 bases between the two ends. CDR1 and CDR2 (germline): SGHTA, FQGNSA. The CDR3 is 12 amino acids. The full variable domain, completed using reference TRBV7-2 and TRBJ1-1, is GAGVSQSPSNKVTEKGKDVELRCDPISGHTALYWYRQSLGQGLEFLIYFQGNSAPDKSGLPSDRFSAERTGGSVSTLTIQRTQQEDSAVYLCASSRQNTEAFFGQGTRLTVV.

The CDR3 DNA follows: TGCAGTGCCGACCTAGGGAGCAATCAGCCCCAGCATTTT. Translating it yields CSADLGSNQPQHF. V and J are TRBV20-1 and TRBJ1-5; D gene uncertain. The CDR3 contains 13 residues. Deletions cut 6 bases from V and 1 base from J, with 10 bases between. Germline CDR1 DFQATT, CDR2 SNEGSKA (reference sequence).

The chain combines TRBV13 with TRBJ1-2, with D unclear. The length of the CDR3 is 12 residues. Trimming cost V 5 bases and J 1 base, with 5 bases left between them. Germline V CDR1 and CDR2: PRHDT, FYEKMQ (reference sequence). The CDR3: CASSIVNYGYTF. Written as DNA, the CDR3 is TGTGCCAGCAGCATTGTTAACTATGGCTACACCTTC. Full variable domain (outside the CDR3, taken from reference TRBV13 and TRBJ1-2): AAGVIQSPRHLIKEKRETATLKCYPIPRHDTVYWYQQGPGQDPQFLISFYEKMQSDKGSIPDRFSAQQFSDYHSELNMSSLELGDSALYFCASSIVNYGYTFGSGTRLTVV.

At least ten counts were recorded for this clonotype. The rearrangement links TRBV7-2 to TRBJ2-3, with D perhaps matching TRBD2 (6 bases). CDR3 size: 14 residues. The ends were cut back, 5 bases at V and 4 bases at J, with 13 bases in the middle. The germline V gene has CDR1 SGHTA and CDR2 FQGNSA. Here the CDR3 DNA reads TGTGCCAGCAGCCCCACATGGGGGGCAGATACGCAGTATTTT. Translating it yields CASSPTWGADTQYF.

The chain has TRBV5-1 and TRBJ2-1; 12 nucleotides agree with TRBD2. CDR1 is SGHRS and CDR2 is YFSETQ in the germline V gene. J lost 8 bases, V lost 6 bases, and 12 bases had no gene match. The CDR3 sequence is 16 residues long. For the CDR3, the DNA is TGCGCCAGCACCCCCCTTCGGACTAGCGGGATCGATGAGCAGTTCTTC. Translating it yields CASTPLRTSGIDEQFF.